The 21 T cell receptor beta chains listed next were all sequenced from one sample in a study of cytomegalovirus exposure and HLA in healthy donors (TCRdb year 2017). Receptor libraries were prepared by the immunoSEQ multiplex PCR assay. For the multiplex PCR, a mixture combining 60 forward primers for TCR Vbeta segments and 13 reverse primers for TCR Jbeta segments was used. TCRdb re-hosts the immuneACCESS table, in-frame sequences only. Its copies lack some clones; in the studies checked, an unresolved V gene accounts for under half of them, and the cause for the rest is not known. In all, the sample holds over 250,000 clones, and around 86% of those were seen once. The ten largest clones add up to about 4% of the sample. Source material: PBMCs. The origin of the receptors is a man aged 40-49 years in good health and CMV-seropositive.

The chain combines TRBV19 with TRBJ2-3; weak D call: TRBD1 (5 bases). Germline V gene lookup returns CDR1 LNHDA and CDR2 SQIVND (reference sequence). There are 18 residues in the CDR3. V was trimmed by 5 bases and J by 0 bases, leaving 21 bases between them. The CDR3 spells CASSLRATGVASTDTQYF. CDR3 bases: TGTGCCAGTAGTCTAAGGGCAACAGGAGTCGCTAGCACAGATACGCAGTATTTT.

The rearrangement joins TRBV5-4 to TRBJ2-3, with 7 nucleotides matching TRBD1. Germline V gene sequence: CDR1 SGHNT, CDR2 YYREEE (reference sequence). This CDR3 has 13 residues. The V segment lost 3 bases and the J segment 4 bases; nucleotides outside the gene matches: 2. For the CDR3, the DNA is TGTGCCAGCAGCTCGGACAGGTCAGATACGCAGTATTTT. Amino acids: CASSSDRSDTQYF.

This clone was seen a single time. J is TRBJ2-7 and V is TRBV9, with TRBD2 identical over 14 bases. The CDR3 extends over 16 amino acids. V dropped 3 bases and J dropped 3; count of bases not matched to a gene: 5. Germline values: CDR1 SGDLS, CDR2 YYNGEE. The CDR3 DNA sequence: TGTGCCAGCAGCGAGGGACTAGCGGGAGCGAGCTACGAGCAGTACTTC. It codes for CASSEGLAGASYEQYF.

This clone turned up a few times. V is TRBV18 and J is TRBJ1-1; TRBD1 is a possible D gene (6 bases). This CDR3 has 12 residues. Germline V gene lookup returns CDR1 KGHSH and CDR2 LQKENI. Trimming removed 1 base from V and 9 bases from J, with 9 bases in between. CDR3 coding DNA: TGTGCCAGCTCACCACAGGACAGCAAAGCTTTCTTT. Translation gives CASSPQDSKAFF.

This clone was seen more than once but under ten times. The sample holds other DNA sequences that translate to the same CDR3. V is TRBV2 and J is TRBJ2-7; 7 nucleotides align to TRBD2. CDR1 SNHLY and CDR2 FYNNEI come from the germline V gene. Trimming took 0 bases from V and 1 from J; bases not matched to a gene: 0. This CDR3 comprises 14 residues. Written as DNA, the CDR3 is TGTGCCAGCAGTGAAGCGGGGGGGTCCTACGAGCAGTACTTC. Its translation is CASSEAGGSYEQYF.

The rearrangement uses TRBV6-4 and TRBJ2-7; a weak D match, TRBD1 (5 bases). CDR1 and CDR2 from the germline V gene are MRHNA and SNTAGT. CDR3 length: 12 amino acids. With 6 bases removed from V and 7 bases from J, the gap between germline ends came to 13 bases. This CDR3 is CASRRGRVEQYF. As DNA, the CDR3 is TGTGCCAGCAGAAGGGGCAGAGTGGAGCAGTACTTC.

CDR3: CASSIGGYEQFF. The CDR3 DNA sequence: TGTGCCAGTAGTATTGGTGGCTATGAGCAGTTCTTC. This chain links TRBV19 with TRBJ2-1; no clear D gene. In germline, CDR1 is LNHDA, CDR2 SQIVND (reference sequence). The CDR3 contains 12 residues. V was pared by 3 bases and J by 8 bases, with 8 bases between.

In this sample, this clone turned up once. The CDR3 DNA reads as TGTGCCAGCAGCTTGCCGGGACAGGGGGCCTACGAGCAGTACTTC. Its protein product is CASSLPGQGAYEQYF. The rearrangement uses TRBV5-6 and TRBJ2-7; 11 bases agree with TRBD1. The CDR3 extends over 15 amino acids. CDR1 SGHDT and CDR2 YYEEEE come from the germline V gene. The trim removed 1 base at V and 2 bases at J, leaving 2 bases unmatched.

The gene calls are TRBV6-5 and TRBJ1-1; D not resolved. Trimming left V 5 bases short and J 3 bases short, with 7 bases between. The CDR3 runs 12 residues. Looked up from germline, CDR1 is MNHEY and CDR2 is SVGAGI. CDR3 sequence (DNA): TGTGCCAGCAGTCCCGAGTACACTGAAGCTTTCTTT. Its translation is CASSPEYTEAFF.

The J gene is TRBJ2-1, the V gene TRBV5-1; possible D gene TRBD1, 6 bases. Trimming took off 2 bases at V and 8 bases at J, with 14 bases between the two ends. This CDR3 is 14 amino acids long. Germline V gene data show CDR1 as SGHRS and CDR2 as YFSETQ. CDR3: CASSFGQMGDEQFF. The CDR3, as DNA: TGCGCCAGCAGCTTCGGACAGATGGGCGATGAGCAGTTCTTC.

The J gene is TRBJ2-1, the V gene TRBV18, with TRBD2 as a possible D gene (5 bases). The CDR3 loop spans 15 amino acids. Germline V gene lookup returns CDR1 KGHSH and CDR2 LQKENI. V lost 1 base, J lost 7 bases, and 14 bases lay in between. The CDR3 nucleotides read TGTGCCAGCTCACCACTCTCTGCGGGTGGGAATGAGCAGTTCTTC. It codes for CASSPLSAGGNEQFF.

The V and J genes are TRBV28 and TRBJ1-1; TRBD1 matches 7 bases. V was clipped by 4 bases and J by 3 bases; unmatched bases: 11. Germline V gene lookup returns CDR1 MDHEN and CDR2 SYDVKM. The CDR3 has 16 residues. Here the CDR3 DNA reads TGTGCCAGCAGTTCTAGGCGCCAGGGGGTGGACACTGAAGCTTTCTTT. This sequence encodes CASSSRRQGVDTEAFF.

The chain has TRBV5-1 and TRBJ1-2; 9 nucleotides match TRBD1. The CDR3 length is 13 residues. Unmatched junction bases numbered 5, after V lost 3 bases and J lost 8 bases. Germline V gives CDR1 SGHRS, CDR2 YFSETQ. CDR3 sequence reads: CASSWDRASGYTF. CDR3 nucleotide sequence: TGCGCCAGCAGCTGGGACAGGGCCTCGGGCTACACCTTC. The variable domain in full, with the rest retrieved from reference TRBV5-1 and TRBJ1-2, is KAGVTQTPRYLIKTRGQQVTLSCSPISGHRSVSWYQQTPGQGLQFLFEYFSETQRNKGNFPGRFSGRQFSNSRSEMNVSTLELGDSALYLCASSWDRASGYTFGSGTRLTVV.

This chain uses TRBV28 with TRBJ2-7, with 9 nucleotides matching TRBD1. The CDR3 covers 14 residues. V was pared by 8 bases and J by 2 bases, with 7 bases of the junction left unmatched. CDR1 is MDHEN, CDR2 SYDVKM, per germline. CDR3 protein: CASCGTGLPYEQYF. Here the CDR3 DNA reads TGTGCCAGCTGTGGGACAGGGTTGCCCTACGAGCAGTACTTC.

The rearrangement joins TRBV11-2 to TRBJ2-2, with 11 positions matching TRBD1. V lost 6 bases and J lost 5; bases outside the gene matches: 5. The CDR3 loop spans 15 amino acids. Germline loops: CDR1 SGHAT, CDR2 FQNNGV. CDR3 DNA: TGTGCCAGCAGGGTTGGGACAGGGGGGACCGGGGAGCTGTTTTTT. It yields the protein CASRVGTGGTGELFF.

With regard to this clone: Other DNA sequences from this sample encode an identical CDR3 as well. The chain couples TRBV6-6 to TRBJ1-1; TRBD1 is a possible D gene (5 bases). The CDR3 extends over 12 amino acids. The germline V gene has CDR1 MNHNY and CDR2 SVGAGI (reference sequence). The V end was cut by 6 bases, the J end by 5 bases, with 10 bases between. The CDR3 reads CASRGGETEAFF. The DNA of the CDR3 is TGTGCCAGCAGGGGGGGGGAAACTGAAGCTTTCTTT.

CDR3 region: CASSSRTGANEKLFF. The CDR3 bases are TGTGCCAGCAGCTCCCGGACAGGGGCTAATGAAAAACTGTTTTTT. The chain recombines TRBV13 with TRBJ1-4; 9 bases agree with TRBD1. J gave up 3 bases and V 4 bases, and 3 bases lay outside the gene matches. This CDR3 spans 15 amino acids. Germline assignment: CDR1 PRHDT and CDR2 FYEKMQ (reference sequence). Complete variable domain (other parts from reference TRBV13 and TRBJ1-4): AAGVIQSPRHLIKEKRETATLKCYPIPRHDTVYWYQQGPGQDPQFLISFYEKMQSDKGSIPDRFSAQQFSDYHSELNMSSLELGDSALYFCASSSRTGANEKLFFGSGTQLSVL.

V is TRBV2 and J is TRBJ2-3, with 13 bases matching TRBD2. Germline CDR1 is SNHLY and CDR2 is FYNNEI. The CDR3 totals 16 residues. Losses at the gene ends were 4 bases for V and 4 bases for J; bases not matched to a gene: 5. The CDR3 protein is CASSVGLAGVADTQYF. CDR3 sequence (DNA): TGTGCCAGCAGTGTAGGACTAGCGGGAGTTGCAGATACGCAGTATTTT. The full variable domain, rest sourced from reference TRBV2 and TRBJ2-3, is EPEVTQTPSHQVTQMGQEVILRCVPISNHLYFYWYRQILGQKVEFLVSFYNNEISEKSEIFDDQFSVERPDGSNFTLKIRSTKLEDSAMYFCASSVGLAGVADTQYFGPGTRLTVL.

Written as DNA, the CDR3 is TGTGCCAGCACCGGACGGAGGAGCTCTGGAAACACCATATATTTT. Protein sequence: CASTGRRSSGNTIYF. The chain joins TRBV6-5 to TRBJ1-3; no definite D call. The CDR3 length is 15 residues. Germline V gene data show CDR1 as MNHEY and CDR2 as SVGAGI. Between the trimmed V and J ends, which lost 7 bases and 0 bases, there was a span of 13 bases.

This rearrangement joins TRBV7-2 to TRBJ2-3, with TRBD1 as a possible D gene (7 bases). CDR3 length equals 14 residues. V shed 1 base and J shed 6 bases, with 11 bases lying between them. CDR1 and CDR2 (germline): SGHTA, FQGNSA. The CDR3 spells CASSLGAGGDTQYF. The CDR3 bases are TGTGCCAGCAGCTTAGGGGCAGGGGGGGATACGCAGTATTTT.

The sample holds one count of this clone. This chain uses TRBV6-5 with TRBJ2-7; D perhaps matches TRBD1 (6 bases). The CDR3 extends over 12 amino acids. CDR1 and CDR2 (germline): MNHEY, SVGAGI. The V gene lost 9 bases and the J gene lost 3 bases, with 12 bases spanning the gap. CDR3 amino acids: CASKGHRYEQYF. In nucleotides, the CDR3 is TGTGCCAGTAAGGGACATCGCTACGAGCAGTACTTC.